This is a list of T cell receptor beta chains from one sample in a study of blood T cell repertoires in COVID-19. Profiled with immunoSEQ multiplex PCR; TCRdb holds only in-frame clones, not every one. This sample carries around 89,000 clones, about nine tenths of them seen once, and the ten largest clones take roughly 9%. Sequenced sample: peripheral blood. All receptors come from a man aged 45-65 years with acute or convalescent COVID-19. The CDR3 runs from the conserved cysteine through the conserved F or W. A D gene is named only where the DNA matches it firmly. Size is stated for part of the rows, as once, few or many counts, or as a class when the clone is expanded.

V gene: TRBV5-1; D gene: TRBD2; J gene: TRBJ2-5; clone size: once; CDR3 protein: CASSLAGGYQETQYF; CDR3 DNA: TGCGCCAGCAGCTTGGCGGGGGGATACCAAGAGACCCAGTACTTC
V gene: TRBV30; D gene: TRBD2; J gene: TRBJ2-1; clone size: NA; CDR3 protein: CAWSVMLAGGSSYNEQFF; CDR3 DNA: TGTGCCTGGAGTGTAATGCTAGCGGGGGGGAGCTCCTACAATGAGCAGTTCTTC
V gene: TRBV19; D gene: TRBD1; J gene: TRBJ2-2; clone size: NA; CDR3 protein: CASSFYADRGLTGELFF; CDR3 DNA: TGTGCCAGTAGTTTTTATGCCGACAGGGGGCTCACCGGGGAGCTGTTTTTT
V gene: TRBV7-9; D gene: TRBD1; J gene: TRBJ1-1; clone size: NA; CDR3 protein: CASSPRTGGNEAFF; CDR3 DNA: TGTGCCAGCAGCCCGAGGACAGGGGGAAATGAAGCTTTCTTT
V gene: TRBV4-1; D gene: NA; J gene: TRBJ1-2; clone size: once; CDR3 protein: CASSVIQEFYGYTF; CDR3 DNA: TGCGCCAGCAGCGTAATACAGGAGTTCTATGGCTACACCTTC
V gene: TRBV29-1; D gene: NA; J gene: TRBJ1-4; clone size: NA; CDR3 protein: CSAGTRTLGREKLFF; CDR3 DNA: TGCAGCGCAGGGACACGCACCCTTGGAAGGGAAAAACTGTTTTTT
V gene: TRBV5-8; D gene: TRBD1; J gene: TRBJ1-1; clone size: NA; CDR3 protein: CASSWGTGGLRGTEAFF; CDR3 DNA: TGTGCCAGCAGCTGGGGGACAGGGGGTCTCCGCGGGACTGAAGCTTTCTTT
V gene: TRBV5-4; D gene: TRBD1; J gene: TRBJ1-3; clone size: NA; CDR3 protein: CASSSGDRAGNTIYF; CDR3 DNA: TGTGCCAGCAGCTCCGGGGACAGGGCTGGAAACACCATATATTTT
V gene: TRBV27; D gene: TRBD1; J gene: TRBJ1-3; clone size: few; CDR3 protein: CASRYSGTAGNTIYF; CDR3 DNA: TGTGCCAGCAGGTACTCCGGGACAGCGGGAAACACCATATATTTT
V gene: TRBV30; D gene: NA; J gene: TRBJ1-5; clone size: NA; CDR3 protein: CAWTHGGNQPQHF; CDR3 DNA: TGTGCCTGGACTCACGGGGGTAATCAGCCCCAGCATTTT
V gene: TRBV2; D gene: TRBD2; J gene: TRBJ2-3; clone size: NA; CDR3 protein: CASSNGLAGFSTDTQYF; CDR3 DNA: TGTGCCAGCAGCAACGGACTAGCGGGGTTTAGCACAGATACGCAGTATTTT
V gene: TRBV29-1; D gene: NA; J gene: TRBJ1-2; clone size: NA; CDR3 protein: CSATDWTYGYTF; CDR3 DNA: TGCAGCGCCACTGACTGGACTTATGGCTACACCTTC
V gene: TRBV7-7; D gene: TRBD2; J gene: TRBJ2-1; clone size: NA; CDR3 protein: CASTILPRRLAGLRIEQFF; CDR3 DNA: TGTGCCAGCACCATTTTACCGAGAAGACTAGCGGGGTTGAGGATTGAGCAGTTCTTC
V gene: TRBV21-1; D gene: NA; J gene: TRBJ1-2; clone size: NA; CDR3 protein: CASSVRSRQGNYGYTF; CDR3 DNA: TGTGCCAGCAGCGTCCGGTCAAGACAGGGTAACTATGGCTACACCTTC
V gene: TRBV30; D gene: TRBD1; J gene: TRBJ1-5; clone size: once; CDR3 protein: CAWSSRTGNQPQHF; CDR3 DNA: TGTGCCTGGAGTAGCCGGACAGGTAATCAGCCCCAGCATTTT
V gene: TRBV7-3; D gene: NA; J gene: TRBJ1-2; clone size: NA; CDR3 protein: CASSPHAAFGYTF; CDR3 DNA: TGTGCCAGCAGCCCCCATGCGGCATTTGGCTACACCTTC
V gene: TRBV19; D gene: TRBD2; J gene: TRBJ2-7; clone size: NA; CDR3 protein: CASSGKTSGVSYEQYF; CDR3 DNA: TGTGCCAGTAGTGGGAAGACTAGCGGGGTTTCCTACGAGCAGTACTTC
V gene: TRBV30; D gene: NA; J gene: TRBJ1-6; clone size: NA; CDR3 protein: CAWSGGINSPLHF; CDR3 DNA: TGTGCCTGGAGCGGGGGGATAAATTCACCCCTCCACTTT
V gene: TRBV6-5; D gene: TRBD1; J gene: TRBJ1-3; clone size: NA; CDR3 protein: CASSHRGGSGNTIYF; CDR3 DNA: TGTGCCAGCAGTCACAGGGGTGGCTCTGGAAACACCATATATTTT
V gene: TRBV15; D gene: TRBD1; J gene: TRBJ2-2; clone size: NA; CDR3 protein: CATSKGQEYGLGGELFF; CDR3 DNA: TGTGCCACCAGCAAGGGACAGGAATACGGGCTTGGCGGGGAGCTGTTTTTT
V gene: TRBV28; D gene: NA; J gene: TRBJ1-2; clone size: NA; CDR3 protein: CASSRQTGGYTF; CDR3 DNA: TGTGCCAGCAGTCGCCAAACGGGGGGCTACACCTTC
V gene: TRBV10-1; D gene: NA; J gene: TRBJ1-2; clone size: NA; CDR3 protein: CASSPYYGYTF; CDR3 DNA: TGCGCCAGCAGTCCGTACTATGGCTACACCTTC
V gene: TRBV6-6; D gene: NA; J gene: TRBJ2-1; clone size: once; CDR3 protein: CASSYPTTNYNEQFF; CDR3 DNA: TGTGCCAGCAGTTACCCGACTACGAACTACAATGAGCAGTTCTTC
V gene: TRBV12-5; D gene: NA; J gene: TRBJ1-5; clone size: NA; CDR3 protein: CASGLVGVGQGNSNQPQHF; CDR3 DNA: TGTGCTAGTGGTTTGGTTGGGGTGGGGCAGGGGAATAGCAATCAGCCCCAGCATTTT
V gene: TRBV4-1; D gene: TRBD1; J gene: TRBJ2-4; clone size: NA; CDR3 protein: CASSQEGGDRAKNIQYF; CDR3 DNA: TGCGCCAGCAGCCAAGAAGGAGGGGACAGGGCCAAAAACATTCAGTACTTC
V gene: TRBV7-3; D gene: TRBD2; J gene: TRBJ2-3; clone size: once; CDR3 protein: CASSLNPSGGTDTQYF; CDR3 DNA: TGTGCCAGCAGCTTAAACCCTAGCGGGGGTACAGATACGCAGTATTTT
V gene: TRBV7-2; D gene: NA; J gene: TRBJ1-1; clone size: NA; CDR3 protein: CASSYLGTSAFF; CDR3 DNA: TGTGCCAGCAGCTATCTCGGGACTTCGGCTTTCTTT
V gene: TRBV6-5; D gene: TRBD1; J gene: TRBJ2-7; clone size: NA; CDR3 protein: CASSRGQGAYEQYF; CDR3 DNA: TGTGCCAGCAGCCGGGGACAGGGCGCCTACGAGCAGTACTTC
V gene: TRBV3-1/TRBV3-2; D gene: NA; J gene: TRBJ1-1; clone size: NA; CDR3 protein: CASSQGTEWTEAFF; CDR3 DNA: TGTGCCAGCAGCCAAGGGACAGAATGGACTGAAGCTTTCTTT
V gene: TRBV6-6; D gene: TRBD2; J gene: TRBJ2-5; clone size: NA; CDR3 protein: CASSWTGTSTQETQYF; CDR3 DNA: TGTGCCAGCAGCTGGACCGGGACTAGCACACAAGAGACCCAGTACTTC
V gene: TRBV6-5; D gene: NA; J gene: TRBJ1-1; clone size: NA; CDR3 protein: CASSSSTGRTEAFF; CDR3 DNA: NA
V gene: TRBV4-1; D gene: TRBD1; J gene: TRBJ1-2; clone size: once; CDR3 protein: CASSTRTGEDGYTF; CDR3 DNA: TGCGCCAGCAGCACACGGACAGGGGAGGATGGCTACACCTTC
V gene: TRBV6-5; D gene: TRBD1; J gene: TRBJ1-3; clone size: NA; CDR3 protein: CASRAIQGAQNTIYF; CDR3 DNA: TGTGCCAGCAGGGCCATCCAGGGGGCTCAGAACACCATATATTTT
V gene: TRBV11-2; D gene: NA; J gene: TRBJ2-1; clone size: NA; CDR3 protein: CASSLVLRSYNEQFF; CDR3 DNA: TGTGCCAGCAGCTTAGTGTTGCGGAGCTACAATGAGCAGTTCTTC
V gene: TRBV6-6; D gene: TRBD2; J gene: TRBJ2-5; clone size: NA; CDR3 protein: CASSYPVGGQETQYF; CDR3 DNA: TGTGCCAGCAGTTACCCGGTGGGGGGGCAAGAGACCCAGTACTTC
V gene: TRBV18; D gene: NA; J gene: TRBJ2-6; clone size: NA; CDR3 protein: CASSPTQGGSGANVLTF; CDR3 DNA: TGTGCCAGCTCACCTACACAAGGGGGCTCTGGGGCCAACGTCCTGACTTTC
V gene: TRBV25-1; D gene: TRBD1; J gene: TRBJ2-1; clone size: NA; CDR3 protein: CASSESTGGKGEQFF; CDR3 DNA: TGTGCCAGCAGTGAGTCCACAGGGGGTAAGGGTGAGCAGTTCTTC
V gene: TRBV7-2; D gene: NA; J gene: TRBJ1-1; clone size: NA; CDR3 protein: CASSLYIEREAFF; CDR3 DNA: TGTGCCAGCAGCTTATATATAGAGCGTGAAGCTTTCTTT
V gene: TRBV7-2; D gene: TRBD1; J gene: TRBJ1-3; clone size: NA; CDR3 protein: CASSFYRGPRSGNTIYF; CDR3 DNA: TGTGCCAGCAGCTTTTACAGGGGGCCTCGCTCTGGAAACACCATATATTTT
V gene: TRBV6-5; D gene: TRBD2; J gene: TRBJ2-1; clone size: NA; CDR3 protein: CASSLTSGGKYNEQFF; CDR3 DNA: TGTGCCAGCAGTTTGACTAGCGGGGGGAAATACAATGAGCAGTTCTTC
V gene: TRBV7-9; D gene: NA; J gene: TRBJ2-7; clone size: few; CDR3 protein: CASSLDFDEQYF; CDR3 DNA: TGTGCCAGCAGCTTAGATTTCGACGAGCAGTACTTC
V gene: TRBV6-5; D gene: NA; J gene: TRBJ1-2; clone size: NA; CDR3 protein: CASSLSWGHKDGYTF; CDR3 DNA: TGTGCCAGCAGTCTCTCGTGGGGACATAAGGATGGCTACACCTTC
V gene: TRBV29-1; D gene: TRBD1; J gene: TRBJ1-5; clone size: NA; CDR3 protein: CSVVVTGEDQPQHF; CDR3 DNA: TGCAGCGTTGTGGTGACAGGGGAAGATCAGCCCCAGCATTTT
V gene: TRBV27; D gene: TRBD2; J gene: TRBJ2-1; clone size: NA; CDR3 protein: CATKGLASGNEQFF; CDR3 DNA: TGTGCCACCAAAGGACTAGCGTCGGGGAATGAGCAGTTCTTC
V gene: TRBV9; D gene: TRBD1; J gene: TRBJ1-4; clone size: NA; CDR3 protein: CASSSGGLGTNEKLFF; CDR3 DNA: TGTGCCAGCAGCTCAGGGGGCCTGGGTACTAATGAAAAACTGTTTTTT
V gene: TRBV2; D gene: TRBD1; J gene: TRBJ2-1; clone size: NA; CDR3 protein: CASSGGRTGGPISYNEQFF; CDR3 DNA: TGTGCCAGCAGTGGGGGACGTACAGGGGGCCCTATCTCCTACAATGAGCAGTTCTTC